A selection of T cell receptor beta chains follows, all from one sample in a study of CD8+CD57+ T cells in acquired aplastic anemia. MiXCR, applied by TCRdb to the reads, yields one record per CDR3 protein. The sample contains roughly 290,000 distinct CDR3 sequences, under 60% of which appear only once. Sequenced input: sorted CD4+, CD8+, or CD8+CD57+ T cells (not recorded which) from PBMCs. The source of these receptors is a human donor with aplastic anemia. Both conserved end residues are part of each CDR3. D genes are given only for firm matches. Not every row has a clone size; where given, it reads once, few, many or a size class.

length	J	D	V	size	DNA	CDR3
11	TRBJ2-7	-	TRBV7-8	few	TGTGCCAGCAGCAAGGGGATCGAGCAGTACTTC	CASSKGIEQYF
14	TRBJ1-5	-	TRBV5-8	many	TGTGCCAGCAGCTCTGGACAGTACAATCAGCCCCAGCATTTT	CASSSGQYNQPQHF
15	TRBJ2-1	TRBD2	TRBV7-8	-	TGTGCCAGCAGCGCTAGCGGGAGGGGCTACAATGAGCAGTTCTTC	CASSASGRGYNEQFF
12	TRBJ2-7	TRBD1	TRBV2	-	TGTGCCACCCAGGGGGCTTCCTACGAGCAGTACTTC	CATQGASYEQYF
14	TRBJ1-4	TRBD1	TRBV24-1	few	TGTGCCACCAGTGATTCGACAGGGAGTGAAAAACTGTTTTTT	CATSDSTGSEKLFF
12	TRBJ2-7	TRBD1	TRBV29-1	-	TGCAGCGTTTGGGACAGTCCCTACGAGCAGTACTTC	CSVWDSPYEQYF
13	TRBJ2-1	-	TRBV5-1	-	TGCGCCAGCAGCGTAAAGGACGCCCGTGAGCAGTTCTTC	CASSVKDAREQFF
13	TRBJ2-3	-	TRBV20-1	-	TGCAGTGCTAGACAGGGATGGGCAGATACGCAGTATTTT	CSARQGWADTQYF
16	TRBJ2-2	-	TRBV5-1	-	TGCGCCAGCAAACTTACTCCAGACAGGAACACCGGGGAGCTGTTTTTT	CASKLTPDRNTGELFF
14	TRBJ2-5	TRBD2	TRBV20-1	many	TGCAGTGCTAGAATTGGACTAGCGCAAGAGACCCAGTACTTC	CSARIGLAQETQYF
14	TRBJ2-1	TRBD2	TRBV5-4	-	TGTGCCAGCAATGCACGGGAGGGCCGCAATGAGCAGTTCTTC	CASNAREGRNEQFF
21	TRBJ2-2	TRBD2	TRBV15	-	TGTGCCACCAGCAGAGAGGCGTCGTTAATGCTAGCGGGAGATGGCACCGGGGAGCTGTTTTTT	CATSREASLMLAGDGTGELFF
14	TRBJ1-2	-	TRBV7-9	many	TGTGCCAGCAGCTTAGTTTCCGATTTCTATGGCTACACCTTC	CASSLVSDFYGYTF
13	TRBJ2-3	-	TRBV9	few	TGTGCCAGCAACGCTAGTCCGACAGATACGCAGTATTTT	CASNASPTDTQYF
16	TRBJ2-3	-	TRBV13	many	TGTGCCAGCAGCTCCCGGAGCAGTCCCCGCACAGATACGCAGTATTTT	CASSSRSSPRTDTQYF
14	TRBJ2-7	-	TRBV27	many	TGTGCCAGCAGTGCGACAGTCGCCCACTACGAGCAGTACTTC	CASSATVAHYEQYF
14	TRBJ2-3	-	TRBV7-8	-	TGTGCCAGCAGCTTAGATGTCCACCGAGATACGCAGTATTTT	CASSLDVHRDTQYF
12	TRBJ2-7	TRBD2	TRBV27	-	TGTGCCAGCCGTCGGGGGGTTCGCGAGCAGTACTTC	CASRRGVREQYF
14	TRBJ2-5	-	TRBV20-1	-	TGCAGTGGAAGACCCGGGCGCGGCGGCGAGACCCAGTACTTC	CSGRPGRGGETQYF
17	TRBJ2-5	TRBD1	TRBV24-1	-	TGTGCCACCAGTGATTCCCCAGGGACAGCTTGGGGGGAGACCCAGTACTTC	CATSDSPGTAWGETQYF
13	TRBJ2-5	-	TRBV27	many	TGTGCCAGCAGTTTGCACGGGGAAGAGACCCAGTACTTC	CASSLHGEETQYF
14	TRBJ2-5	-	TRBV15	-	TGTGCCACCAGCAGAGGCCAGAACCAAGAGACCCAGTACTTC	CATSRGQNQETQYF
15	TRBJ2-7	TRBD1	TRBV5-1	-	TGTGCCAGCAGCCCGGATGGACAGGGGTACTACGAGCAGTACTTC	CASSPDGQGYYEQYF